The sequence of this TCR beta chain was determined in a study of blood T cell repertoires in COVID-19. About the research overall: Acute and convalescent COVID-19 samples came from the United States, Italy and Spain.

Germline V gene data show CDR1 as LGHNA and CDR2 as YNFKEQ. V lost 1 base and J 3 bases, leaving 11 bases between the germline ends. The CDR3 sequence is 15 residues long. Participant-given clinical history determined each cohort assignment. This table comes from immunoSEQ multiplex PCR, and its TCRdb copy is limited to in-frame clones, with some not included. This sample has 150,000 to 200,000 clones, with 80% found just once. This TCR was recovered from a man aged 40-50 years who had recovered from COVID-19. The sample taken for sequencing was PBMCs or T cells enriched from blood (not recorded which). The chain carries TRBV4-2 and TRBJ2-3; possibly TRBD1 for D (6 bases). The CDR3 spells CASSQGGQSTDTQYF. DNA for the CDR3: TGTGCCAGCAGCCAAGGCGGACAGAGTACAGATACGCAGTATTTT.